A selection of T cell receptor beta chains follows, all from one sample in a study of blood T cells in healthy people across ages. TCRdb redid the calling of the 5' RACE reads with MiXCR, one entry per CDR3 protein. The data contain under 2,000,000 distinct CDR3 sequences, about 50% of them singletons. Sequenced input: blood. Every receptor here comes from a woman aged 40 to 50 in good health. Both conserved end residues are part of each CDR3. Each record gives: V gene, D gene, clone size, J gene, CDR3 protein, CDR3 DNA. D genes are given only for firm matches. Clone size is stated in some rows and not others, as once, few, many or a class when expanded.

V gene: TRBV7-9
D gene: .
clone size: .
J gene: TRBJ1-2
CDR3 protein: CASSSFGRGGYTF
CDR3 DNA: TGTGCCAGCAGCTCCTTCGGCCGGGGTGGCTACACCTTC

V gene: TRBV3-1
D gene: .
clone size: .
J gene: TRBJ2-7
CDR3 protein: CASSGAHGQYF
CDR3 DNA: TGTGCCAGTTCGGGGGCCCACGGGCAGTACTTC

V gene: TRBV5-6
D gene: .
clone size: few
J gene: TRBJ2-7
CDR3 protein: CASSLAGKYEQYF
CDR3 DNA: TGTGCCAGCAGCTTGGCGGGGAAGTACGAGCAGTACTTC

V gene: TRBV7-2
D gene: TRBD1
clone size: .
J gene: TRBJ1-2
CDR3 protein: CASSSYTGGRGYTF
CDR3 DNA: TGTGCCAGCAGCTCTTACACAGGGGGCCGTGGCTACACCTTC

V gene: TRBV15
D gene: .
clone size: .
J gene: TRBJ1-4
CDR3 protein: CATSRETATNEKLFF
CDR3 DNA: TGTGCCACCAGCAGAGAGACAGCAACTAATGAAAAACTGTTTTTT

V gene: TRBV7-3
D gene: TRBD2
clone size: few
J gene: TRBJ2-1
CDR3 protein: CASSPQRGRSYNEQFF
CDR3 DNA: TGTGCCAGCAGCCCCCAGCGGGGGCGCTCCTACAATGAGCAGTTCTTC

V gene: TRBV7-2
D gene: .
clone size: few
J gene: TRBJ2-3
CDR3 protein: CASSLERGGLTDTQYF
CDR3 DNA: TGTGCCAGCAGCTTAGAACGCGGGGGCCTCACAGATACGCAGTATTTT

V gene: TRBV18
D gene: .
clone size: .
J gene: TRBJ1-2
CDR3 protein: CASSNEVEEGAGGYTF
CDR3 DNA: TGTGCCAGCTCAAACGAGGTTGAGGAGGGCGCTGGGGGCTACACCTTC

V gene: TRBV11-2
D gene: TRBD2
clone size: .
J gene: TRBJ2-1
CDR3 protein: CASSLNGGGAEHEQFF
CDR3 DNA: TGTGCCAGCAGCTTAAATGGCGGGGGGGCCGAACATGAGCAGTTCTTC

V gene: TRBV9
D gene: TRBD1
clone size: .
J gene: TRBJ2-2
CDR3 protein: CASSTGALGTGELFF
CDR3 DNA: TGTGCCAGCAGCACAGGGGCCCTCGGGACCGGGGAGCTGTTTTTT

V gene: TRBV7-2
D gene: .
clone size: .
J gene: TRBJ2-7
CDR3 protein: CASSPARQGSSEQYF
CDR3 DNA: TGTGCCAGCAGCCCTGCCCGGCAGGGCAGTAGCGAGCAGTACTTC

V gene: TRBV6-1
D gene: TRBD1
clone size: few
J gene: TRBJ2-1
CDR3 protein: CASSRGQGYYYNEQFF
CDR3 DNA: TGTGCCAGCAGTAGAGGACAGGGTTACTACTACAATGAGCAGTTCTTC

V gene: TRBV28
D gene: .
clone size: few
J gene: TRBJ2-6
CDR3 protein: CASRTPGPSGANVLTF
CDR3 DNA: TGTGCCAGTAGAACTCCCGGGCCCTCGGGGGCCAACGTCCTGACTTTC

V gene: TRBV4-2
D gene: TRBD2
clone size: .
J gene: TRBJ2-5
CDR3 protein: CASSRGTSDQETQYF
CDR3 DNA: TGTGCCAGCAGCCGCGGGACTAGTGATCAAGAGACCCAGTACTTC

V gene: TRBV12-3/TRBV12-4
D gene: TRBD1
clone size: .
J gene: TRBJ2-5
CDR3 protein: CASTLTGGQETQYF
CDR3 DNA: TGTGCCAGCACCTTAACAGGGGGCCAAGAGACCCAGTACTTC

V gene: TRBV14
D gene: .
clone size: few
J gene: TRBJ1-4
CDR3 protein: CASSQASTAVEKLFF
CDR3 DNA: TGTGCCAGCAGCCAAGCTTCGACTGCCGTTGAAAAACTGTTTTTT

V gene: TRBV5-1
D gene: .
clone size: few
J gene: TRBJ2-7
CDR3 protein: CASSLEIKYEQYF
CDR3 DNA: TGCGCCAGCAGCTTGGAAATTAAGTACGAGCAGTACTTC

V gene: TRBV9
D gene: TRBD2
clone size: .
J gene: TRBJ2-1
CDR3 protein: CASSPHQSGGLASNEQFF
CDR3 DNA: TGTGCCAGCAGCCCTCATCAATCGGGGGGACTAGCGAGCAATGAGCAGTTCTTC

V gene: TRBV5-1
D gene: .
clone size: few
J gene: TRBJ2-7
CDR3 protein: CASSLVQEREQYF
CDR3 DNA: TGCGCCAGCAGCTTGGTCCAAGAACGGGAGCAGTACTTC

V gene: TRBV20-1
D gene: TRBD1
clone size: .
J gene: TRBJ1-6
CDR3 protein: CSARDRTGAFSPLHF
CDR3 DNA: TGCAGTGCTAGGGATCGGACAGGGGCATTTTCACCCCTCCACTTT

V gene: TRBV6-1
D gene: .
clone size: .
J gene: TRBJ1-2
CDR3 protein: CASSAGQRTQGYTF
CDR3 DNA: TGTGCCAGCAGTGCTGGACAGCGGACCCAGGGCTACACCTTC

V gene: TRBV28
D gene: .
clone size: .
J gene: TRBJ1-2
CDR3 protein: CASSFLMERGRDGYTF
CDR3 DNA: TGTGCCAGCAGTTTTTTAATGGAGAGGGGACGGGATGGCTACACCTTC

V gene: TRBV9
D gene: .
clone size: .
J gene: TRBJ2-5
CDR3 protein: CASSVVGAIQETQYF
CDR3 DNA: TGTGCCAGCAGCGTAGTTGGCGCAATCCAAGAGACCCAGTACTTC

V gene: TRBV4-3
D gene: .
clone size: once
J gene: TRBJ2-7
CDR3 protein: CASSQGLRPSSPYEQYF
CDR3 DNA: TGCGCCAGCAGCCAAGGACTCAGGCCATCCTCCCCCTACGAGCAGTACTTC

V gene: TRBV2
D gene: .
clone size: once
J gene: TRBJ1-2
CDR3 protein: CASRVGQPYGYTF
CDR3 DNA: TGTGCCAGCAGGGTCGGACAGCCCTATGGCTACACCTTC

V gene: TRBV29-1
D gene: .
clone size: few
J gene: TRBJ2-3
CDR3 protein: CSVEDSRAQASDTQYF
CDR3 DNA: TGCAGCGTTGAAGACAGCCGCGCCCAAGCCTCAGATACGCAGTATTTT

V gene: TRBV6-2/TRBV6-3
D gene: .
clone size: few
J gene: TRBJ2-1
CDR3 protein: CASSYTGGPSGMQFF
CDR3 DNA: TGTGCCAGCAGTTACACGGGGGGCCCATCTGGGATGCAGTTCTTC

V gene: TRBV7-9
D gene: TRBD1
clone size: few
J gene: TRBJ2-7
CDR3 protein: CASSPRTGKDLRRDEQYF
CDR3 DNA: TGTGCCAGCAGCCCTCGGACAGGGAAGGACCTTAGGAGAGACGAGCAGTACTTC

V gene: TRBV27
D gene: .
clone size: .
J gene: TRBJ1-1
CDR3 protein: CASTDSWGRNTEAFF
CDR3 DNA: TGTGCCAGCACGGACAGTTGGGGTAGGAACACTGAAGCTTTCTTT

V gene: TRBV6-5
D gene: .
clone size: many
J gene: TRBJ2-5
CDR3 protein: CASSQGRETQYF
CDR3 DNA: TGTGCCAGCAGCCAGGGGCGGGAGACCCAGTACTTC

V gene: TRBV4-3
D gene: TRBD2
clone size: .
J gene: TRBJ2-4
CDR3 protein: CASSQFREVGANIQYF
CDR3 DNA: TGCGCCAGCAGCCAGTTCCGGGAGGTGGGCGCGAACATTCAGTACTTC

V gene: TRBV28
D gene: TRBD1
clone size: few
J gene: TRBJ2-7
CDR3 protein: CASSLQTGSYEQYF
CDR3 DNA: TGTGCCAGCAGTTTACAGACAGGGTCCTACGAGCAGTACTTC

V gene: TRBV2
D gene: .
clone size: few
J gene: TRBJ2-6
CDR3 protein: CASRIGGGETGANVLTF
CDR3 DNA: TGTGCCAGCAGGATAGGAGGGGGCGAGACTGGGGCCAACGTCCTGACTTTC

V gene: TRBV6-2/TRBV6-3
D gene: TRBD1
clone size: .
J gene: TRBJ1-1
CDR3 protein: CASRPTGATEAFF
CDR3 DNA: TGTGCCAGCAGACCTACAGGGGCCACTGAAGCTTTCTTT

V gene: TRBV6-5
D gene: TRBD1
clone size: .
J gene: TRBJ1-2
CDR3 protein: CASSSRGGSYTF
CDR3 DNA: TGTGCCAGCAGTAGTCGAGGGGGCTCCTACACCTTC

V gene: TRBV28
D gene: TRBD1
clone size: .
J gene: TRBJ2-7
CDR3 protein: CASNQGVTYEQYF
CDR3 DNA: TGTGCCAGCAACCAGGGGGTAACCTACGAGCAGTACTTC

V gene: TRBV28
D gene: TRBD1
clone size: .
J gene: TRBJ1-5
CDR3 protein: CASLDRVGQPQHF
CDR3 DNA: TGTGCCAGCTTGGACAGGGTCGGTCAGCCCCAGCATTTT

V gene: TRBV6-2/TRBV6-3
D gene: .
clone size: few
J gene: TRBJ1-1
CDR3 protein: CASSWVSEAFF
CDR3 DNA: TGTGCCAGCAGTTGGGTATCTGAAGCTTTCTTT

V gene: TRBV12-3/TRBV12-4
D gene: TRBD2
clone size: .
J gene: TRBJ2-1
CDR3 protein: CASSPPGLAGPSNEQFF
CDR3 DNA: TGTGCCAGCAGCCCCCCGGGACTAGCGGGGCCGAGCAATGAGCAGTTCTTC

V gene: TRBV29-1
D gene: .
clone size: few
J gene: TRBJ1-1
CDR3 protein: CSVEVVGVTEAFF
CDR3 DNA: TGCAGCGTTGAAGTTGTTGGGGTCACTGAAGCTTTCTTT

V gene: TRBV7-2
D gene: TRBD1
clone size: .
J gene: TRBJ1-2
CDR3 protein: CASSLAPGQLIYGYTF
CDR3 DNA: TGTGCCAGCAGCTTAGCCCCGGGACAGCTGATCTATGGCTACACCTTC

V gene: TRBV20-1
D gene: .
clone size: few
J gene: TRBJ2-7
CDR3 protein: CSASSGQGFSYEQYF
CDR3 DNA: TGCAGTGCTAGCTCCGGCCAAGGGTTCTCCTACGAGCAGTACTTC